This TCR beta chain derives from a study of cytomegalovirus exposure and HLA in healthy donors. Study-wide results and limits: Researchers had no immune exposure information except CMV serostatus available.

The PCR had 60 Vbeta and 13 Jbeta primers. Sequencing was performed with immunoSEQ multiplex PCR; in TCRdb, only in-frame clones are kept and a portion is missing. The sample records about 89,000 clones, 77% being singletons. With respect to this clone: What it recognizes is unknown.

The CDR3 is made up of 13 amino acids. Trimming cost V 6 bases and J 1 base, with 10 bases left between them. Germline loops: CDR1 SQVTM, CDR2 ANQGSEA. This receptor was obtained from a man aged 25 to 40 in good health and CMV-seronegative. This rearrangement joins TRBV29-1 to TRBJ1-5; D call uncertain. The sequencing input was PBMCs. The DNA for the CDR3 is TGCAGCGTATCCGGGTCGAGCAATCAGCCCCAGCATTTT. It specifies CSVSGSSNQPQHF.